The clone carrying this T cell receptor (beta chain) was picked up a small number of times. Time point described: sample taken at primary tumor resection. Sequencing was performed on whole RNA extracted from tumor and nontumor lung tissue, or from frozen PBMC, and the material was left unsorted. The donors comprised 60 to 80 untreated early-stage non-small cell lung cancer patients. The V gene's germline CDR1 is MNHEY and CDR2 SMNVEV (reference sequence). V was shortened by 2 bases and J by 0 bases, with 4 bases between the two germline ends. The CDR3 has 13 residues. The source of the sample is a study of spatial heterogeneity in lung cancer. Study as a whole: Alpha-chain detections were consistently fewer than beta-chain detections among the sequences.

All TCR cDNA molecules were individually tagged with a unique molecular identifier. TCRdb reprocessed the 5' RACE reads via MiXCR and lists one record per CDR3 protein. This table has 89,000 or so distinct CDR3 sequences, about 20% appearing once. The TCR was taken from a male donor with early-stage non-small cell lung cancer. This chain connects TRBV27 to TRBJ1-1; D gene uncertain. The sample consisted of PBMCs, taken at surgery. The CDR3 region has the DNA TGTGCCAGCAGTTTAACGGTGAACACTGAAGCTTTCTTT. Translated: CASSLTVNTEAFF.